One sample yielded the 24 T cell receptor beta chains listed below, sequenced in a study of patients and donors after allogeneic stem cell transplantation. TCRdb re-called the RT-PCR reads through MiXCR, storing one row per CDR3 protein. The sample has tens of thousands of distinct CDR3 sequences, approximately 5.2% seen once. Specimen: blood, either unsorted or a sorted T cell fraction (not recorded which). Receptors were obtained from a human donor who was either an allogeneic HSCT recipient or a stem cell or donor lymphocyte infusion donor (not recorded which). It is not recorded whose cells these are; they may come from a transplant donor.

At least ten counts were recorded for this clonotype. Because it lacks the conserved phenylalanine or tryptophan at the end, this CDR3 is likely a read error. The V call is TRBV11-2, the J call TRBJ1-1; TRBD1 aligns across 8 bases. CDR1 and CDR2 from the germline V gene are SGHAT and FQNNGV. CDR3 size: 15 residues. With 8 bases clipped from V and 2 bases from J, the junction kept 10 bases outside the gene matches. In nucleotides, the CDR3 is TGTGCCAGCGCACCTCAGGGACAGGTCAACACTGAAGCTTTCCTT. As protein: CASAPQGQVNTEAFL.

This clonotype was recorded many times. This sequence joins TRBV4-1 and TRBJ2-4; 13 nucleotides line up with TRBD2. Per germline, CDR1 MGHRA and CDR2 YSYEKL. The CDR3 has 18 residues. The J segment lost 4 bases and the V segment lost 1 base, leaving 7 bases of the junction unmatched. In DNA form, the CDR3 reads TGCGCCAGCAGCCAAGCGGGACTAGCGGGGTTTCTGAAAAACATTCAGTACTTC. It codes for CASSQAGLAGFLKNIQYF.

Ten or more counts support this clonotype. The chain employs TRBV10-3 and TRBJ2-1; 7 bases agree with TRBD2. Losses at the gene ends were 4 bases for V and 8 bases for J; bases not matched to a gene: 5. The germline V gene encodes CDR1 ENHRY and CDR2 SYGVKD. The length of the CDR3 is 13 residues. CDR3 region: CAISAGGFDEQFF. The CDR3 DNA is TGTGCCATCAGTGCGGGGGGTTTCGATGAGCAGTTCTTC.

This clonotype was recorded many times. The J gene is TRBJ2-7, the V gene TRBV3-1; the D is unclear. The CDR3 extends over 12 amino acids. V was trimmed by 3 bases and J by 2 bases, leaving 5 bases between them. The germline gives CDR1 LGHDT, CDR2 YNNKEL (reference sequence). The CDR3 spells CASSHNTYEQYF. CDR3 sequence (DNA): TGTGCCAGCAGCCATAACACCTACGAGCAGTACTTC.

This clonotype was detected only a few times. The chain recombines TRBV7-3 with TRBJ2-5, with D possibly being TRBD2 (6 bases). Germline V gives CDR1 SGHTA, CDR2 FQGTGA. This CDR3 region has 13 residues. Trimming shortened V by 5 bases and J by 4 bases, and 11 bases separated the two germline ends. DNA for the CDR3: TGTGCCAGCAGCCCCGACGGGGGAGAGACCCAGTACTTC. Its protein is CASSPDGGETQYF. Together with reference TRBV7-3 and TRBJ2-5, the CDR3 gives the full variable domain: GAGVSQTPSNKVTEKGKYVELRCDPISGHTALYWYRQSLGQGPEFLIYFQGTGAADDSGLPNDRFFAVRPEGSVSTLKIQRTERGDSAVYLCASSPDGGETQYFGPGTRLLVL.

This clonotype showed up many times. In DNA, the CDR3 is TGTGCCAGCAGCTTGGCACTTAGCGGGGGGAGGCCAGATACGCAGTATTTT. It encodes CASSLALSGGRPDTQYF. The V call is TRBV5-4, the J call TRBJ2-3; 10 bases line up with TRBD2. Germline lookup yields CDR1 SGHNT and CDR2 YYREEE (reference sequence). V dropped 0 bases and J dropped 4; count of bases not matched to a gene: 8. This CDR3 comprises 17 residues. The full variable domain, completed using reference TRBV5-4 and TRBJ2-3, is ETGVTQSPTHLIKTRGQQVTLRCSSQSGHNTVSWYQQALGQGPQFIFQYYREEENGRGNFPPRFSGLQFPNYSSELNVNALELDDSALYLCASSLALSGGRPDTQYFGPGTRLTVL.

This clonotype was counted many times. This CDR3 is CASSPRGSSYEQYF. The CDR3 nucleotides are TGTGCCAGCAGTCCCCGGGGATCGTCCTACGAGCAGTACTTC. The J gene is TRBJ2-7, the V gene TRBV6-1, with D possibly being TRBD2 (5 bases). Germline V lookup: CDR1 MNHNS, CDR2 SASEGT. This CDR3 comprises 14 residues. Trimming shortened V by 5 bases and J by 1 base, and 12 bases separated the two germline ends.

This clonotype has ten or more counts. The CDR3 nucleotides read TGTGCCAGCAGTGCCAGGGCCCGGGGATGGGCTTTCTTT. Amino acid sequence: CASSARARGWAFF. The chain links TRBV7-2 to TRBJ1-1; possibly TRBD1 for D (5 bases). The CDR3 has 13 residues. Germline loops: CDR1 SGHTA, CDR2 FQGNSA. V was trimmed by 6 bases and J by 11 bases, leaving 19 bases between them. Together with reference TRBV7-2 and TRBJ1-1, the CDR3 gives the full variable domain: GAGVSQSPSNKVTEKGKDVELRCDPISGHTALYWYRQSLGQGLEFLIYFQGNSAPDKSGLPSDRFSAERTGGSVSTLTIQRTQQEDSAVYLCASSARARGWAFFGQGTRLTVV.

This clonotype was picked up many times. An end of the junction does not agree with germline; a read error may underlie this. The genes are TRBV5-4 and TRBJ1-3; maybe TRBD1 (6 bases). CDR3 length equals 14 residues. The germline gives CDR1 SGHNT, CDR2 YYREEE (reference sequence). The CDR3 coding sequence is TGTGCCAGCACCTTGGACAGTTCCCGAAACACCATATATTTT. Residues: CASTLDSSRNTIYF. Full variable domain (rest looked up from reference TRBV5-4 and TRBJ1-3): ETGVTQSPTHLIKTRGQQVTLRCSSQSGHNTVSWYQQALGQGPQFIFQYYREEENGRGNFPPRFSGLQFPNYSSELNVNALELDDSALYLCASTLDSSRNTIYFGEGSWLTVV.

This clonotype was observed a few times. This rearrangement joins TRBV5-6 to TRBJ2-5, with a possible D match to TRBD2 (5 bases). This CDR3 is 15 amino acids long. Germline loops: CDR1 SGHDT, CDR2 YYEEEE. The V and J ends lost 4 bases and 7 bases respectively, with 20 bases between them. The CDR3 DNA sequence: TGTGCCAGCAGCCGGGGAGATCTTGAATGGGGGACCCAGTACTTC. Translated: CASSRGDLEWGTQYF. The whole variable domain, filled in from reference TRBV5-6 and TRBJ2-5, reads DAGVTQSPTHLIKTRGQQVTLRCSPKSGHDTVSWYQQALGQGPQFIFQYYEEEERQRGNFPDRFSGHQFPNYSSELNVNALLLGDSALYLCASSRGDLEWGTQYFGPGTRLLVL.

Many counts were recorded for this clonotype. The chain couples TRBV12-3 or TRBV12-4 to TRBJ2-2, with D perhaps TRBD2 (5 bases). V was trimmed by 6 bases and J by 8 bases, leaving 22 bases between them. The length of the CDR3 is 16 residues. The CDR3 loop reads CASSPRDFGDVGELFF. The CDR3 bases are TGTGCCAGCAGCCCCCGGGATTTCGGGGATGTAGGGGAGCTGTTTTTT.

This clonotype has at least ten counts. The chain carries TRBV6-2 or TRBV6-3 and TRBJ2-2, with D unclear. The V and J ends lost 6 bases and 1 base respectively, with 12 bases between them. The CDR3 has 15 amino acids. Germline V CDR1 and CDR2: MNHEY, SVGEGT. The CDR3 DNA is TGTGCCAGCAGGACCCTCCTCCTGAACACCGGGGAGCTGTTTTTT. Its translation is CASRTLLLNTGELFF.

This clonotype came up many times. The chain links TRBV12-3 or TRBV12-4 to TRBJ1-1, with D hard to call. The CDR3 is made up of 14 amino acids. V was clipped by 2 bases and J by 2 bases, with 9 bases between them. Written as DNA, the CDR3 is TGTGCCAGCAGTTTATTATGGGAAAACACTGAAGCTTTCTTT. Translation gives CASSLLWENTEAFF.

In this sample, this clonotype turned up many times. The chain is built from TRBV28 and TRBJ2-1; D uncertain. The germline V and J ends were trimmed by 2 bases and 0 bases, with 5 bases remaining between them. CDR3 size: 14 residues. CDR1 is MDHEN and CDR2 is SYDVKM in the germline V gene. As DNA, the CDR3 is TGTGCCAGCAGTTTAACCGACTCCTACAATGAGCAGTTCTTC. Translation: CASSLTDSYNEQFF.

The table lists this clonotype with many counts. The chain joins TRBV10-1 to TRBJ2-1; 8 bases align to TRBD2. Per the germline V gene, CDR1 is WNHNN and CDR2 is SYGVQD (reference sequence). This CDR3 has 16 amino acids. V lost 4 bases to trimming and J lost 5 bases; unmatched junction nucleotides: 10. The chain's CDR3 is CASSAAGTRGNNEQFF. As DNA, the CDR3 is TGCGCCAGCAGTGCAGCGGGGACTAGGGGTAACAATGAGCAGTTCTTC.

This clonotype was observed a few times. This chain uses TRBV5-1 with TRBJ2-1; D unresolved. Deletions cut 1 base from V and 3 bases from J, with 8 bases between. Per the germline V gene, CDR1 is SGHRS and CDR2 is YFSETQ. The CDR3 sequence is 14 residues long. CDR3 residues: CASSLSQNYNEQFF. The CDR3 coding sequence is TGCGCCAGCAGCTTGTCCCAGAACTACAATGAGCAGTTCTTC. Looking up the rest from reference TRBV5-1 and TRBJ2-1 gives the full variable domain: KAGVTQTPRYLIKTRGQQVTLSCSPISGHRSVSWYQQTPGQGLQFLFEYFSETQRNKGNFPGRFSGRQFSNSRSEMNVSTLELGDSALYLCASSLSQNYNEQFFGPGTRLTVL.

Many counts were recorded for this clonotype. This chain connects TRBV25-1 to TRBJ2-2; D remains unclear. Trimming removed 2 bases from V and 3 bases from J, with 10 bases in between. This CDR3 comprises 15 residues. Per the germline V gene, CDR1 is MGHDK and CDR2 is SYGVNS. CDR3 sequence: CASSEIRTYTGELFF. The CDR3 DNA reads TGTGCCAGCAGTGAAATCAGGACCTACACCGGGGAGCTGTTTTTT.

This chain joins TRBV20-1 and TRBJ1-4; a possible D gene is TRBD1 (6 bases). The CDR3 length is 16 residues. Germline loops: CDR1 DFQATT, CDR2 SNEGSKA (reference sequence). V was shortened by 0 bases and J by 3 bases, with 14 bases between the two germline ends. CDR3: CSARELRGGSNEKLFF. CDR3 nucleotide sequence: TGCAGTGCTAGAGAATTGAGGGGGGGTTCTAATGAAAAACTGTTTTTT.

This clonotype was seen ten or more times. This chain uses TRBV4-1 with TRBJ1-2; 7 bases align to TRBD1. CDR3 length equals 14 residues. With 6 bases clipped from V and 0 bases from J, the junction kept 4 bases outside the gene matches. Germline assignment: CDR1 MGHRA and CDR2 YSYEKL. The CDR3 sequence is CASRPGQTNYGYTF. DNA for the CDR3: TGCGCCAGCAGGCCGGGACAGACTAACTATGGCTACACCTTC.

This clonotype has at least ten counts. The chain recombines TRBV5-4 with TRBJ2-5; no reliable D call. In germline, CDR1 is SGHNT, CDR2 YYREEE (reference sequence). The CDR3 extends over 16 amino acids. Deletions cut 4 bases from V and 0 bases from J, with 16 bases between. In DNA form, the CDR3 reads TGTGCCAGCAGCCTTGGGAACTTTCCTTACCAAGAGACCCAGTACTTC. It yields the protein CASSLGNFPYQETQYF.

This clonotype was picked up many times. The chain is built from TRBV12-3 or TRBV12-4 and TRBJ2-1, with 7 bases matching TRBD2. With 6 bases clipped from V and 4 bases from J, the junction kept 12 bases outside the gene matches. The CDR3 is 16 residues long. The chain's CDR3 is CASSTRRREPYNEQFF. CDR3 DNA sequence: TGTGCCAGCAGCACGAGAAGGCGGGAGCCATACAATGAGCAGTTCTTC.

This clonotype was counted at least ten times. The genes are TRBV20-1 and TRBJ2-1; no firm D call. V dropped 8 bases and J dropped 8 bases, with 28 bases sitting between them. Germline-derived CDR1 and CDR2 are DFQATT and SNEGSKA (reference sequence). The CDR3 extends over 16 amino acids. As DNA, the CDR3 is TGCAGTATATCCGGGCCCAAAAAAACCCTGTACGATGAGCAGTTCTTC. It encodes CSISGPKKTLYDEQFF.

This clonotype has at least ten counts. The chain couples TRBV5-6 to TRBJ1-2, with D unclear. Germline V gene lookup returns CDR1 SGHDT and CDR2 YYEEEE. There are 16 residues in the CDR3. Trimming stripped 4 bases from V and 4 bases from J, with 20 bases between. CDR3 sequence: CASSPPREPILYGYTF. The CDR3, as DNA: TGTGCCAGCAGCCCTCCAAGGGAACCAATCCTCTATGGCTACACCTTC.

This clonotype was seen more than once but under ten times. DNA for the CDR3: TGTGCCGGCCCCTCGGGACACTTCCAAGAGACCCAGTACTTC. Translated: CAGPSGHFQETQYF. The chain couples TRBV19 to TRBJ2-5; possibly TRBD1 for D (6 bases). Between the trimmed V and J ends, which lost 11 bases and 1 base, there was a span of 17 bases. The CDR3 length is 14 residues. The germline CDR1 and CDR2 sequences are LNHDA and SQIVND (reference sequence).